The 20 T cell receptor beta chains presented below share a single source sample, sequenced in a study of Ad26.COV2.S vaccination and SARS-CoV-2 variants. The table came from immunoSEQ multiplex PCR; TCRdb's copy has only in-frame clones and leaves some out. The sample has 360,000 or so clones; roughly 91% are singletons. Indicated treatment: 19 received Ad26.COV2.S at low or high dose, single or two shots; 5 received placebo; per-sample allocation not given. Sampling was performed 63 days after the first vaccine or placebo injection. The starting material was peripheral blood, obtained in a trial of Ad26.COV2.S vaccine versus placebo. Every receptor here comes from a person aged 18-60 years who received the Ad26.COV2.S COVID-19 vaccine or a placebo.

This clone has a handful of counts. V and J are TRBV6-5 and TRBJ1-3; D call uncertain. The CDR3 loop spans 15 amino acids. Trimming took 2 bases from V and 6 from J, leaving 14 bases between them. Germline CDR1 is MNHEY and CDR2 is SVGAGI. Here the CDR3 reads CASSYALGWENTIYF. CDR3 nucleotides: TGTGCCAGCAGTTACGCGCTGGGGTGGGAAAACACCATATATTTT.

The chain links TRBV6-1 to TRBJ1-5, with D hard to call. Between the trimmed V and J ends, which lost 3 bases and 3 bases, there was a span of 6 bases. Germline CDR1 and CDR2: MNHNS and SASEGT. The CDR3 is 13 amino acids. Here the CDR3 DNA reads TGTGCCAGCAGTGACGGGTTCAATCAGCCCCAGCATTTT. Amino acids: CASSDGFNQPQHF.

The CDR3 here is CASRAGVAYEQYF. As DNA, the CDR3 is TGTGCCAGCAGAGCAGGGGTGGCGTACGAGCAGTACTTC. V is TRBV6-5 and J is TRBJ2-7, with a weak D call TRBD1 (6 bases). V gave up 6 bases and J gave up 4 bases, with 13 bases separating them. Germline values: CDR1 MNHEY, CDR2 SVGAGI. This CDR3 is built from 13 residues.

This rearrangement joins TRBV7-3 to TRBJ2-2; D ambiguous. Germline assignment: CDR1 SGHTA and CDR2 FQGTGA. V lost 2 bases to trimming and J lost 6 bases, with 7 bases between them. This CDR3 comprises 13 residues. This chain's CDR3 is CASSLSQAGELFF. CDR3 sequence (DNA): TGTGCCAGCAGCTTATCCCAGGCCGGGGAGCTGTTTTTT.

This clone was counted once. The chain is built from TRBV4-1 and TRBJ2-1; TRBD1 agrees at 9 bases. CDR3 length: 16 residues. J lost 7 bases, V lost 0 bases, and 7 bases had no gene match. Germline values: CDR1 MGHRA, CDR2 YSYEKL. CDR3 coding DNA: TGCGCCAGCAGCCAAGATGTGACAGGGGGTCCGAATGAGCAGTTCTTC. It translates to CASSQDVTGGPNEQFF.

This chain links TRBV30 with TRBJ1-5, with D unresolved. Germline V gene sequence: CDR1 GTSNPN, CDR2 SVGIG (reference sequence). Trimming shortened V by 5 bases and J by 0 bases, and 5 bases separated the two germline ends. This CDR3 region has 12 residues. The CDR3, as DNA: TGTGCCTGGGCCTATAGCAATCAGCCCCAGCATTTT. This gives the protein CAWAYSNQPQHF.

On this clone itself: The sample has other DNA sequences that encode this CDR3 too. V gene TRBV6-2 or TRBV6-3 combines with J gene TRBJ2-7; perhaps D is TRBD1 or TRBD2 (6 bases each). CDR1 and CDR2 from the germline V gene are MNHEY and SVGEGT. The CDR3 consists of 13 residues. V lost 2 bases, J lost 2 bases, and 7 bases lay in between. The CDR3 sequence is CASSYGGPYEQYF. The CDR3 nucleotides are TGTGCCAGCAGTTACGGGGGGCCCTACGAGCAGTACTTC.

V usage is TRBV15 and J usage is TRBJ1-3, with unresolved D. CDR1 and CDR2 (germline): LNHNV, YYDKDF (reference sequence). The CDR3 runs to 15 residues. V was pared by 0 bases and J by 0 bases, with 6 bases between. DNA of the CDR3: TGTGCCACCAGCAGAGACCGCCACTCTGGAAACACCATATATTTT. Residues: CATSRDRHSGNTIYF.

The chain couples TRBV4-2 to TRBJ1-1; D not certain. The germline V gene has CDR1 LGHNA and CDR2 YNFKEQ. Trimming pared 1 base from V and 0 bases from J, leaving 9 bases between. The CDR3 is 15 residues long. In nucleotides, the CDR3 is TGTGCCAGCAGCCAAGTCGGAGGGATGAACACTGAAGCTTTCTTT. It specifies CASSQVGGMNTEAFF.

The chain links TRBV5-1 to TRBJ1-4; 9 bases fit TRBD1. V shed 2 bases, J shed 8 bases, and the junction held 7 bases outside the gene matches. Germline CDR1 and CDR2: SGHRS and YFSETQ. The CDR3 has 15 amino acids. CDR3 amino acids: CASSFRTGEGEKLFF. CDR3 DNA: TGCGCCAGCAGCTTTCGGACAGGGGAGGGGGAAAAACTGTTTTTT.

This clone was seen a single time. This chain joins TRBV27 and TRBJ2-3; 12 bases fit TRBD1. Germline V gene lookup returns CDR1 MNHEY and CDR2 SMNVEV (reference sequence). The CDR3 is 17 amino acids. With V trimmed by 1 base and J by 2 bases, 4 bases remained unmatched. In DNA, the CDR3 is TGTGCCAGCAGTTTATTCGGGGACAGGGGGCCCACAGATACGCAGTATTTT. Protein: CASSLFGDRGPTDTQYF.

The chain recombines TRBV30 with TRBJ1-2; D call uncertain. Germline V CDR1 and CDR2: GTSNPN, SVGIG (reference sequence). CDR3 length equals 12 residues. V lost 2 bases and J lost 8, with 12 bases in between. The CDR3 DNA reads as TGTGCCTGGAGTCCGGTTCCTGGGGGCTACACCTTC. Protein: CAWSPVPGGYTF.

The chain is built from TRBV7-6 and TRBJ2-7, with 13 nucleotides matching TRBD2. V lost 5 bases to trimming and J lost 5 bases; unmatched junction nucleotides: 3. In germline, CDR1 is SGHVS, CDR2 FNYEAQ. The CDR3 covers 14 residues. The DNA for the CDR3 is TGTGCCAGCAGCCCAGGACTAGCGGGGGACGAGCAGTACTTC. The encoded protein is CASSPGLAGDEQYF.

V usage is TRBV2 and J usage is TRBJ2-7; 7 bases are a match to TRBD1. V dropped 4 bases and J dropped 1; count of bases not matched to a gene: 4. The CDR3 is made up of 14 amino acids. Germline CDR1 reads SNHLY; CDR2 reads FYNNEI. As DNA, the CDR3 is TGTGCCAGCAGTGCGACAGGGAAATCCTACGAGCAGTACTTC. It encodes CASSATGKSYEQYF.

In DNA, the CDR3 is TGTGCCAGTAGTATCGTCGACAGGGGGAGAGGCTACACCTTC. It yields the protein CASSIVDRGRGYTF. The V gene is TRBV19, the J gene TRBJ1-2, with 9 bases lining up with TRBD1. The germline V gene has CDR1 LNHDA and CDR2 SQIVND (reference sequence). This CDR3 contains 14 residues. V lost 3 bases to trimming and J lost 8 bases; unmatched junction nucleotides: 7.

The V call is TRBV11-1, the J call TRBJ2-7, with 9 bases that match TRBD1. Germline V lookup: CDR1 SGHAT, CDR2 FQDESV (reference sequence). The CDR3 is made up of 13 amino acids. V was clipped by 4 bases and J by 6 bases; unmatched bases: 4. The CDR3 DNA is TGTGCCAGCAGCTCGGACAGGGGAGGCGAGCAGTACTTC. It yields the protein CASSSDRGGEQYF. The entire variable domain, with the rest obtained from reference TRBV11-1 and TRBJ2-7, is as follows: EAEVAQSPRYKITEKSQAVAFWCDPISGHATLYWYRQILGQGPELLVQFQDESVVDDSQLPKDRFSAERLKGVDSTLKIQPAELGDSAMYLCASSSDRGGEQYFGPGTRLTVT.

The V gene is TRBV27, the J gene TRBJ1-1, with D perhaps matching TRBD1 (6 bases). Germline V CDR1 and CDR2: MNHEY, SMNVEV (reference sequence). Trimming removed 6 bases at V and 6 bases at J, with 14 bases between. The CDR3 totals 13 residues. In nucleotides, the CDR3 is TGTGCCAGCAGGCCACAGGGTGGTGCTGAAGCTTTCTTT. It encodes CASRPQGGAEAFF.

DNA of the CDR3: TGCGCCAGCAGCCAAGTAAGGGGTTTGAATAGCAATCAGCCCCAGCATTTT. Its translation is CASSQVRGLNSNQPQHF. This sequence joins TRBV4-3 and TRBJ1-5; possibly TRBD1 for D (5 bases). Trimming took off 1 base at V and 0 bases at J, with 13 bases between the two ends. The CDR3 spans 17 residues. The germline CDR1 and CDR2 sequences are LGHNA and YSLEER.

A single count supports this clone. Here the CDR3 reads CSVLVNTEAFF. The CDR3 DNA is TGCAGCGTTTTGGTGAACACTGAAGCTTTCTTT. The chain couples TRBV29-1 to TRBJ1-1; D remains unclear. The V end lost 5 bases, the J end lost 0 bases, and 4 bases lay between the germline ends. This CDR3 comprises 11 residues. Germline V gene lookup returns CDR1 SQVTM and CDR2 ANQGSEA. Filled out from reference TRBV29-1 and TRBJ1-1, the complete variable domain reads SAVISQKPSRDICQRGTSLTIQCQVDSQVTMMFWYRQQPGQSLTLIATANQGSEATYESGFVIDKFPISRPNLTFSTLTVSNMSPEDSSIYLCSVLVNTEAFFGQGTRLTVV.

The rearrangement joins TRBV5-1 to TRBJ1-2; D ambiguous. Deletions cut 0 bases from V and 4 bases from J, with 10 bases between. The length of the CDR3 is 14 residues. The germline V gene encodes CDR1 SGHRS and CDR2 YFSETQ. CDR3 coding DNA: TGCGCCAGCAGCTTGGATGAAGGCAGCTATGGCTACACCTTC. Protein sequence: CASSLDEGSYGYTF.